This TCR beta chain was sequenced during a study of T cells in Graves' hyperthyroidism and ophthalmopathy. This clonotype was detected ten times or more. CDR1 SQVTM and CDR2 ANQGSEA come from the germline V gene. This CDR3 comprises 14 residues. Between the trimmed V and J ends, which lost 3 bases and 0 bases, there was a span of 11 bases. Researchers amplified the TCR beta CDR3 regions from RNA transcripts. The HTBI primer set drove a first-round RT-PCR of the TCR CDR3. TCRdb reprocessed the multiplex PCR reads with MiXCR, giving one entry per CDR3 protein. Found here are roughly 240,000 distinct CDR3 sequences, around 24% of them singletons; the top ten hold roughly 32%. From approximately 9.5 ml of fresh peripheral blood, PBMCs were isolated.

The sequence came from a middle-aged woman with Graves' ophthalmopathy. The chain couples TRBV29-1 to TRBJ1-1, with D maybe TRBD1 (5 bases). Input material: blood. DNA of the CDR3: TGCAGCGTTGACCGCTTGACAGTGAACACTGAAGCTTTCTTT. This translates into CSVDRLTVNTEAFF.